Listed below are T cell receptor beta chains from one sample, sequenced in a study of T cells after posttransplantation cyclophosphamide. Assay: immunoSEQ multiplex PCR; the TCRdb copy retains only in-frame clones and omits some. The sample yields about 53,000 clones, about 82% seen once. Sequencing was done on a sample of PBMCs. These receptors all come from a young man with a blood cancer, CMV-positive, and with a related stem cell donor. Each CDR3 is given with its conserved first and last residue. Each record gives: V gene, clone size, D gene, J gene, CDR3 protein, CDR3 DNA. D genes are given only for firm matches. Expanded clones are given a class, and other clones once, few, many or no size at all.

TRBV27	NA	NA	TRBJ1-4	CASRSFEKLFF	TGTGCCAGCAGATCTTTTGAAAAACTGTTTTTT
TRBV28	NA	TRBD2	TRBJ2-1	CASSLWTSGRSYNEQFF	TGTGCCAGCAGTCTCTGGACTAGCGGGAGGTCCTACAATGAGCAGTTCTTC
TRBV28	NA	NA	TRBJ1-2	CASSYGGAWGYTF	TGTGCCAGCAGTTATGGGGGGGCGTGGGGCTACACCTTC
TRBV4-3	NA	NA	TRBJ2-2	CASSQEGQGLNTGELFF	TGCGCCAGCAGCCAAGAAGGGCAGGGGCTGAACACCGGGGAGCTGTTTTTT
TRBV28	NA	TRBD2	TRBJ2-7	CASSSSLGTRTGNYEQYF	TGTGCCAGCAGTTCCTCTCTTGGGACTAGGACGGGCAACTACGAGCAGTACTTC
TRBV7-9	NA	TRBD1	TRBJ1-5	CASSFSISGTANQPQHF	TGTGCCAGCAGCTTTAGCATTTCGGGGACAGCAAATCAGCCCCAGCATTTT
TRBV5-1	NA	TRBD1	TRBJ1-1	CASSGTAANTEAFF	TGCGCCAGCAGCGGGACAGCAGCGAACACTGAAGCTTTCTTT
TRBV5-5	NA	NA	TRBJ2-5	CASSSYSEETQYF	TGTGCCAGCAGCTCCTATAGTGAAGAGACCCAGTACTTC
TRBV9	NA	NA	TRBJ2-5	CASSVEGTRAETQYF	TGTGCCAGCAGCGTAGAGGGGACTCGCGCGGAGACCCAGTACTTC
TRBV7-8	NA	NA	TRBJ1-2	CASSPIRENYGYTF	TGTGCCAGCAGCCCAATCAGGGAAAACTATGGCTACACCTTC
TRBV21-1	NA	NA	TRBJ2-3	CASSKALGARTDTQYF	TGTGCCAGCAGCAAAGCGCTTGGAGCAAGAACAGATACGCAGTATTTT
TRBV7-9	NA	NA	TRBJ1-1	CASSPQAANTEAFF	TGTGCCAGCAGCCCACAGGCGGCGAACACTGAAGCTTTCTTT
TRBV19	NA	NA	TRBJ1-5	CASSIQATTNQPQHF	TGTGCCAGTAGTATTCAAGCGACGACTAATCAGCCCCAGCATTTT
TRBV7-9	NA	NA	TRBJ1-1	CASSFSGANTEAFF	TGTGCCAGCAGCTTTAGTGGGGCGAACACTGAAGCTTTCTTT
TRBV9	once	NA	TRBJ1-2	CASSVLFFARVIANYGYTF	TGTGCCAGCAGCGTACTTTTTTTTGCGAGAGTCATAGCTAACTATGGCTACACCTTC
TRBV5-4	NA	TRBD2	TRBJ2-3	CASSLTSGSTDTQYF	TGTGCCAGCAGCTTGACTAGCGGGAGCACAGATACGCAGTATTTT
TRBV29-1	NA	NA	TRBJ1-2	CSVEIVYGYTF	TGCAGCGTTGAGATAGTTTATGGCTACACCTTC
TRBV29-1	NA	NA	TRBJ2-2	CSIPGLAGTGELFF	TGCAGCATACCCGGATTAGCTGGCACCGGGGAGCTGTTTTTT
TRBV27	few	NA	TRBJ1-1	CASSLFLGVTEAFF	TGTGCCAGCAGTTTATTCTTAGGGGTCACTGAAGCTTTCTTT
TRBV5-1	NA	TRBD1	TRBJ2-7	CASSWSGTGNYEQYF	TGCGCCAGCAGCTGGTCCGGGACAGGGAATTACGAGCAGTACTTC